The next 25 T cell receptor beta chains were all read from a single sample in a study of T cell responses to AZD1222 COVID-19 vaccine. The data were produced by immunoSEQ multiplex PCR, yet TCRdb's version contains in-frame clones alone and is incomplete. This table has 120,000 or so clones, more than 85% appearing once. The sequenced sample was peripheral blood, obtained 28 days after the second AZD1222 dose. These receptors all stem from an adult who received the AZD1222 COVID-19 vaccine.

J is TRBJ1-2 and V is TRBV10-2; tentative D call: TRBD1 (5 bases). Trimming pared 6 bases from V and 4 bases from J, leaving 18 bases between. The V gene's germline CDR1 is WSHSY and CDR2 SAAADI. The CDR3 is made up of 15 amino acids. Written as DNA, the CDR3 is TGCGCCAGCAGGGACATTACCGGGACGATCTATGGCTACACCTTC. Residues: CASRDITGTIYGYTF.

The chain joins TRBV7-9 to TRBJ1-5; weak D call: TRBD1 (6 bases). The germline CDR1 and CDR2 sequences are SEHNR and FQNEAQ (reference sequence). The CDR3 is 15 residues long. Trimming stripped 3 bases from V and 0 bases from J, with 9 bases between. The CDR3 DNA reads TGTGCCAGCAGCTTTGGGACACATAGCAATCAGCCCCAGCATTTT. Protein product: CASSFGTHSNQPQHF.

This clone was seen only a few times. The J gene is TRBJ1-4, the V gene TRBV18, with 9 positions matching TRBD1. The germline gives CDR1 KGHSH, CDR2 LQKENI. J lost 7 bases, V lost 3 bases, and 3 bases had no gene match. This CDR3 spans 14 amino acids. CDR3 nucleotide sequence: TGTGCCAGCTCACCGGGACAGGGATTTGAAAAACTGTTTTTT. Its translation: CASSPGQGFEKLFF. The full variable domain, with the rest looked up from reference TRBV18 and TRBJ1-4, is NAGVMQNPRHLVRRRGQEARLRCSPMKGHSHVYWYRQLPEEGLKFMVYLQKENIIDESGMPKERFSAEFPKEGPSILRIQQVVRGDSAAYFCASSPGQGFEKLFFGSGTQLSVL.

The chain carries TRBV18 and TRBJ1-5, with unresolved D. The CDR3 spans 13 residues. V gave up 4 bases and J gave up 5 bases, with 9 bases separating them. The germline V gene has CDR1 KGHSH and CDR2 LQKENI. The CDR3 reads CASSQGTHQPQHF. CDR3 coding DNA: TGTGCCAGCTCACAGGGAACTCATCAGCCCCAGCATTTT.

The rearrangement joins TRBV28 to TRBJ1-5; TRBD1 is a possible D gene (6 bases). The CDR3 is made up of 16 amino acids. The V gene lost 11 bases and the J gene lost 5 bases, with 25 bases spanning the gap. Germline V gene data show CDR1 as MDHEN and CDR2 as SYDVKM. Here the CDR3 reads CAGFRKLNRADQPQHF. The DNA for the CDR3 is TGTGCCGGCTTTCGAAAATTAAACAGGGCGGATCAGCCCCAGCATTTT.

Remarks on this clone: The same CDR3 can be traced to other DNA sequences in this sample. The chain employs TRBV7-2 and TRBJ1-2; no clear D. V gave up 5 bases and J gave up 2 bases, with 12 bases separating them. There are 14 residues in the CDR3. Looked up from germline, CDR1 is SGHTA and CDR2 is FQGNSA. The CDR3 spells CASSLQGGNYGYTF. In DNA, the CDR3 is TGTGCCAGCAGCCTACAAGGAGGGAACTATGGCTACACCTTC.

The rearrangement links TRBV12-3 or TRBV12-4 to TRBJ1-2; D is possibly TRBD1 (5 bases). Deletions cut 6 bases from V and 4 bases from J, with 6 bases between. The length of the CDR3 is 11 residues. CDR3 sequence (DNA): TGTGCCAGCAGGGGGGGCTATGGCTACACCTTC. Amino acid sequence: CASRGGYGYTF.

The rearrangement uses TRBV2 and TRBJ1-1; D gene ambiguous. CDR3 length: 13 residues. The germline V gene encodes CDR1 SNHLY and CDR2 FYNNEI. Trimming took 6 bases from V and 5 from J, leaving 13 bases between them. This CDR3 is CASRAGSWTEAFF. CDR3 nucleotide sequence: TGTGCCAGCAGGGCCGGGTCCTGGACTGAAGCTTTCTTT.

The chain couples TRBV6-1 to TRBJ1-4; the match to TRBD1 covers 9 bases. Per germline, CDR1 MNHNS and CDR2 SASEGT. The CDR3 has 14 amino acids. V lost 7 bases, J lost 6 bases, and 6 bases stayed unmatched. In DNA, the CDR3 is TGTGCCAGCATTAACGACAGGGGGGATGAAAAACTGTTTTTT. This encodes CASINDRGDEKLFF.

This chain joins TRBV28 and TRBJ2-3, with 8 bases matching TRBD1. The CDR3 spans 14 residues. Germline V gene sequence: CDR1 MDHEN, CDR2 SYDVKM. J was trimmed by 4 bases and V by 6 bases; bases with no gene match: 6. The CDR3: CASSPTGVPDTQYF. The CDR3 region has the DNA TGTGCCAGCAGCCCGACAGGGGTACCAGATACGCAGTATTTT.

This clone came up once. This chain connects TRBV3-1 (or the pseudogene TRBV3-2) to TRBJ2-7; a weak D match, TRBD2 (6 bases). V was clipped by 1 base and J by 3 bases, with 13 bases between them. The germline CDR1 and CDR2 sequences are LGHDT and YNNKEL (reference sequence). This CDR3 region has 15 residues. CDR3 nucleotides: TGTGCCAGCAGCCAAGGACTAGAAACTTACTACGAGCAGTACTTC. Translating gives CASSQGLETYYEQYF.

The J gene is TRBJ1-4, the V gene TRBV7-2, with 8 bases fitting TRBD1. The germline V gene has CDR1 SGHTA and CDR2 FQGNSA. This CDR3 comprises 15 residues. Trimming removed 6 bases from V and 8 bases from J; junction bases left unmatched: 11. In nucleotides, the CDR3 is TGTGCCAGCAGTCCCTGGACAGGGAGACGAGAAAAACTGTTTTTT. Translation: CASSPWTGRREKLFF.

The genes are TRBV9 and TRBJ1-2; no clear D gene. The V gene's germline CDR1 is SGDLS and CDR2 YYNGEE. The CDR3 is 15 amino acids. Deletions cut 0 bases from V and 2 bases from J, with 11 bases between. Here the CDR3 DNA reads TGTGCCAGCAGCGTAGAGCCGCCCTACAACTATGGCTACACCTTC. Residues: CASSVEPPYNYGYTF.

CDR3 DNA sequence: TGCGCCAGCAGTGGATCTCAGGGTCTAGCCAAAAACATTCAGTACTTC. This codes for CASSGSQGLAKNIQYF. The genes are TRBV10-1 and TRBJ2-4; D is perhaps TRBD1 (5 bases). Germline V gives CDR1 WNHNN, CDR2 SYGVQD (reference sequence). The CDR3 contains 16 residues. The V gene lost 4 bases and the J gene lost 0 bases, with 13 bases spanning the gap.

This chain uses TRBV7-3 with TRBJ2-3, with 9 bases lining up with TRBD2. The CDR3 sequence is 14 residues long. Germline CDR1 is SGHTA and CDR2 is FQGTGA. Trimming took 4 bases from V and 4 from J; bases not matched to a gene: 3. The CDR3 DNA is TGTGCCAGCAGCTCTAGCGGGGTGCCAGATACGCAGTATTTT. As protein: CASSSSGVPDTQYF.

The V call is TRBV6-8, the J call TRBJ2-7; D remains ambiguous. CDR1 is MNHGY and CDR2 is SAAAGT in the germline V gene. This CDR3 has 12 residues. The V gene lost 8 bases and the J gene lost 3 bases, with 11 bases spanning the gap. The CDR3 here is CASGPRFYEQYF. The CDR3 DNA reads as TGTGCCAGCGGGCCCCGTTTCTACGAGCAGTACTTC.

The chain joins TRBV6-2 or TRBV6-3 to TRBJ2-2, with D possibly being TRBD2 (6 bases). Germline V lookup: CDR1 MNHEY, CDR2 SVGEGT. The V and J ends lost 6 bases and 4 bases respectively, with 18 bases between them. CDR3 length: 16 residues. DNA of the CDR3: TGTGCCAGCAGCCACGGGGCGCGCGGGATCACCGGGGAGCTGTTTTTT. Translating gives CASSHGARGITGELFF.

This clone is judged medium-sized. The chain carries TRBV5-4 and TRBJ1-6; TRBD1 agrees at 9 bases. This CDR3 contains 14 residues. V gave up 4 bases and J gave up 11 bases; unmatched junction bases: 7. Germline V gene data show CDR1 as SGHNT and CDR2 as YYREEE (reference sequence). This chain's CDR3 is CASSLGTGTPPLHF. CDR3 nucleotide sequence: TGTGCCAGCAGCCTCGGGACAGGGACGCCACCCCTCCACTTT.

This chain uses TRBV15 with TRBJ2-5; 14 bases align to TRBD2. V gave up 5 bases and J gave up 2 bases; unmatched junction bases: 10. Looked up from germline, CDR1 is LNHNV and CDR2 is YYDKDF (reference sequence). This CDR3 has 18 amino acids. CDR3 in DNA: TGTGCCACCAGCCGACTAGCGGGGGGGCGAGGTCAGCAAGAGACCCAGTACTTC. Translation: CATSRLAGGRGQQETQYF. Using reference TRBV15 and TRBJ2-5 for the parts outside the CDR3, the full variable domain is DAMVIQNPRYQVTQFGKPVTLSCSQTLNHNVMYWYQQKSSQAPKLLFHYYDKDFNNEADTPDNFQSRRPNTSFCFLDIRSPGLGDTAMYLCATSRLAGGRGQQETQYFGPGTRLLVL.

This clone has only a few counts. The sample has other DNA sequences that encode this CDR3 too. V gene TRBV20-1 combines with J gene TRBJ2-5, with no clear D. Trimming removed 6 bases at V and 2 bases at J, with 7 bases between. The length of the CDR3 is 11 residues. CDR1 is DFQATT, CDR2 SNEGSKA, per germline (reference sequence). The CDR3: CSAQHQETQYF. The CDR3 DNA is TGCAGTGCGCAGCATCAAGAGACCCAGTACTTC.

The chain is built from TRBV19 and TRBJ2-7, with 8 bases aligning to TRBD1. This CDR3 region has 15 residues. J was trimmed by 6 bases and V by 4 bases; bases with no gene match: 11. The germline CDR1 and CDR2 sequences are LNHDA and SQIVND (reference sequence). In DNA form, the CDR3 reads TGTGCCAGTAGTAAAGGGACAGGAGTTATTAGCGAGCAGTACTTC. This encodes CASSKGTGVISEQYF.

The genes are TRBV10-3 and TRBJ1-5; a possible D gene is TRBD1 (6 bases). The CDR3 has 17 amino acids. The V end was cut by 5 bases, the J end by 0 bases, with 17 bases between. Per the germline V gene, CDR1 is ENHRY and CDR2 is SYGVKD. The DNA of the CDR3 is TGTGCCATCAGTCGCCAGGACAGTACCTATAGCAATCAGCCCCAGCATTTT. Protein: CAISRQDSTYSNQPQHF.

This rearrangement joins TRBV7-8 to TRBJ2-5; D remains ambiguous. V dropped 0 bases and J dropped 3 bases, with 11 bases sitting between them. The CDR3 consists of 15 residues. Germline CDR1 reads SGHVS; CDR2 reads FQNEAQ. CDR3 DNA sequence: TGTGCCAGCAGCTTAGCGGATACAAGTAAAGAGACCCAGTACTTC. Amino acids: CASSLADTSKETQYF. Variable domain in full (rest from reference TRBV7-8 and TRBJ2-5): GAGVSQSPRYKVAKRGQDVALRCDPISGHVSLFWYQQALGQGPEFLTYFQNEAQLDKSGLPSDRFFAERPEGSVSTLKIQRTQQEDSAVYLCASSLADTSKETQYFGPGTRLLVL.

This rearrangement joins TRBV14 to TRBJ1-4; 10 nucleotides match TRBD1. Germline V CDR1 and CDR2: SGHDN, FVKESK. The ends lost 3 bases at V and 6 bases at J; junction bases unmatched: 7. There are 16 residues in the CDR3. CDR3 DNA: TGTGCCAGCAGCCACCTAGCCGGGACAGGGGATGAAAAACTGTTTTTT. Its translation is CASSHLAGTGDEKLFF.

The chain carries TRBV4-3 and TRBJ2-7; D is perhaps TRBD2 (5 bases). V was trimmed by 3 bases and J by 3 bases, leaving 9 bases between them. The germline V gene encodes CDR1 LGHNA and CDR2 YSLEER. The CDR3 is made up of 13 amino acids. The CDR3 protein is CASSQPTSYEQYF. The CDR3 region has the DNA TGCGCCAGCAGCCAGCCAACTAGCTACGAGCAGTACTTC.